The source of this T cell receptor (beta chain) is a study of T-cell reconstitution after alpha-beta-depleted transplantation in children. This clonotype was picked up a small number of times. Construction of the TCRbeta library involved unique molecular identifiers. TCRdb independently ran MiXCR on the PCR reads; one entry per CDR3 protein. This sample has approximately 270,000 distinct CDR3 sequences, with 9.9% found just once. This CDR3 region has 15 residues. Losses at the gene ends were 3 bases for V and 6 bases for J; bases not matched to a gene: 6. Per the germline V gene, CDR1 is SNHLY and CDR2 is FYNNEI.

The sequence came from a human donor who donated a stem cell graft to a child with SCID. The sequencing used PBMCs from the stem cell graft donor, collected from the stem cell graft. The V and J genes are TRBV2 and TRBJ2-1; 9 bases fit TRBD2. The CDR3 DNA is TGTGCCAGCAGTGAGGTATTAGCGGGGGCCAATGAGCAGTTCTTC. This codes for CASSEVLAGANEQFF.